This T cell receptor beta chain was captured in a study of blood T cell repertoires in COVID-19 (dated by TCRdb to 2020 to 2021). For the study in its entirety: Samples from collaborators originated in the United States, Italy and Spain and spanned both the acute and convalescent phases of COVID-19. The material from the prospective study consisted of cDNA or gDNA derived from T cells, B-cell-depleted T cells, or PBMCs. Subjects who had been exposed to COVID-19, were actively infected with it, or had recovered from it provided the deeply sampled blood TCRbeta repertoires that made up the dataset. The repertoires were released in a freely available public database intended as a resource for research on the immune response to SARS-CoV-2. Where HLA class I and class II types were available, the types were taken from metadata supplied by the sample provider, not from assay-based typing. Nearly every sample came with metadata listing a de-identified subject ID, COVID-19 status, age in years and sex. Samples came from the ongoing ImmuneRACE study (first 160 participants) plus 1,254 subjects from 6 global collaborators. Study-wide findings and limitations: The amount of clinical and demographic metadata varied by source and participant and was provided uncurated.

From cysteine to phenylalanine, the CDR3 is 16 amino acids long. Kept here is only the CDR3 DNA, which spans 48 bases and is read in frame from base 1. V lost 5 bases and J lost 8 bases; the stretch between them is 24 bases long. Sequences SEHNR (CDR1) and FQNEAQ (CDR2) are obtained from the germline V gene (reference sequence). Concerning this clone: This receptor's antigen is unknown. The record has no base qualities; no much larger clone is one base away.

TCRbeta CDR3 regions were amplified from genomic DNA using the immunoSEQ Assay, a bias-controlled multiplex PCR. The paper's data handling went like this. The number of nucleated cells in each sample was estimated by amplification of reference gene primers within the assay. Sequence reads were collapsed and filtered to measure the absolute abundance of every unique TCRbeta CDR3 rearrangement. For each sample, productive Simpson clonality was calculated as the square root of Simpson's diversity index over productive rearrangements. The source is immuneACCESS, and TCRdb retained only in-frame sequences with V and J called. Part of the clones is not carried over; for the studies checked, unresolved V genes explain less than half of this, and the remainder is unexplained. V, J and clone size were drawn from that table, and D and trimming were deduced from the DNA. Across this sample there are about 130,000 clones, with about 80% seen only once. The ten largest clonotypes hold 7% to 10% of the sample.

Participants in the prospective study were aged about 18 to 90 years, lived in some 24 United States geographic areas, and enrolled through a virtual design. In the prospective study, participants were assigned to cohorts based on the clinical history participants reported in a screening survey and a study questionnaire. Recovered participants in ImmuneRACE Cohort 3 were defined as having two consecutive negative NP/OP PCR tests, clearance from a healthcare professional, or resolution of symptoms. Each participant in the prospective study had whole blood, serum and a nasopharyngeal or oropharyngeal swab collected by mobile phlebotomists. Over an approximately 2-month period, participants in the prospective study had the option of providing additional blood draws and questionnaires. Prospective study blood samples were shipped either frozen or at room temperature before DNA extraction.

The chain employs TRBV7-9 and TRBJ1-2, and TRBD1 may be the D gene, going by 6 matching bases. The sequence was collected from a man in his fifties who had recovered from COVID-19. What was sequenced was PBMCs or T cells enriched from blood (not recorded which). The DNA sequence is given as TGTGCCAGCAGCCACAGGGAGACCATCGGGCGTTCCGGCTACACCTTC. This translates into CASSHRETIGRSGYTF.